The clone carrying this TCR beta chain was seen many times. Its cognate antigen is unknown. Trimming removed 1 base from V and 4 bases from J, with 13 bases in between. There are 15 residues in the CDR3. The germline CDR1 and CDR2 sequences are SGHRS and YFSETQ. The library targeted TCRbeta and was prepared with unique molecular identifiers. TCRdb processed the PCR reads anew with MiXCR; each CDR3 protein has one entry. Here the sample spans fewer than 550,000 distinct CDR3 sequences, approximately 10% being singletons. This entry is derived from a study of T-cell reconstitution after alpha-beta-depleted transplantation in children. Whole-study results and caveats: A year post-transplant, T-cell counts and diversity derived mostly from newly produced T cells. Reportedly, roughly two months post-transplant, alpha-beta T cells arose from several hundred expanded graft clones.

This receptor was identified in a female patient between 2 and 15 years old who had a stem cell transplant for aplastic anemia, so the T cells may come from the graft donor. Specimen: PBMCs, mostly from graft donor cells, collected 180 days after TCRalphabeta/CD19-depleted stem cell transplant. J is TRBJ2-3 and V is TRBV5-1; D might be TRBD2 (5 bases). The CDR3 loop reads CASSLSSDGADTQYF. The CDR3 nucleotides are TGCGCCAGCAGCTTGTCATCGGACGGGGCAGATACGCAGTATTTT. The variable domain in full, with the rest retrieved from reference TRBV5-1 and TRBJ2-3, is KAGVTQTPRYLIKTRGQQVTLSCSPISGHRSVSWYQQTPGQGLQFLFEYFSETQRNKGNFPGRFSGRQFSNSRSEMNVSTLELGDSALYLCASSLSSDGADTQYFGPGTRLTVL.